What follows are 16 T cell receptor beta chains derived from one specimen sequenced in a study of T cells in Graves' hyperthyroidism and ophthalmopathy (dated by TCRdb to the late 2010s). Libraries were made using multiplex PCR. The data were produced on an Illumina HiSeq 2000. Amplification of TCR beta CDR3 regions was carried out from RNA transcripts. The first round of RT-PCR for the TCR CDR3 was performed with the HTBI primer set and the Qiagen OneStep RT-PCR kit. TCRdb's own reprocessing of the public reads used fastp at Q25 and MiXCR and kept productive beta chains. CDR3 protein duplicates are merged, each entry listing the most common genes and DNA. Recorded for this sample are 550,000 to 850,000 distinct CDR3 sequences; around 20% of them occurred a single time. The ten biggest clones cover 16% of the sample. The sample comprised blood. The receptors originated from a woman aged 50 to 60 with Graves' hyperthyroidism that later progressed to Graves' ophthalmopathy.

The rearrangement uses TRBV10-3 and TRBJ1-1; maybe TRBD1 (5 bases). The germline V and J ends were trimmed by 8 bases and 4 bases, with 17 bases remaining between them. Per germline, CDR1 ENHRY and CDR2 SYGVKD. There are 14 residues in the CDR3. CDR3 loop: CAIGRQGGRTEAFF. DNA of the CDR3: TGTGCCATCGGGCGGCAGGGCGGTCGCACTGAAGCTTTCTTT.

This clonotype was seen more than once but under ten times. V and J are TRBV3-1 and TRBJ2-4; TRBD2 matches at 12 bases. CDR3 size: 20 residues. After removal of 5 bases from V and 0 bases from J, the junction contained 14 bases not matched to a gene. CDR1 and CDR2 (germline): LGHDT, YNNKEL (reference sequence). CDR3 protein: CASSIQTSGGKGEAKNIQYF. The DNA for the CDR3 is TGTGCCAGCAGCATACAGACTAGCGGGGGAAAAGGGGAAGCCAAAAACATTCAGTACTTC.

This clonotype was counted at least ten times. The chain joins TRBV6-1 to TRBJ1-5; D is uncertain. Per germline, CDR1 MNHNS and CDR2 SASEGT. The CDR3 length is 12 residues. Between the trimmed V and J ends, which lost 8 bases and 4 bases, there was a span of 9 bases. The CDR3 DNA sequence: TGTGCCAGCCTCGACGGTAATCAGCCCCAGCATTTT. Amino acid sequence: CASLDGNQPQHF.

This clonotype was seen repeatedly, ten times or more. The CDR3 reads CASMARTSGKETQYF. CDR3 coding DNA: TGTGCCAGCATGGCCAGGACTAGCGGGAAAGAGACCCAGTACTTC. V gene TRBV12-3 or TRBV12-4 combines with J gene TRBJ2-5; 12 nucleotides align to TRBD2. V was clipped by 7 bases and J by 3 bases; unmatched bases: 6. The CDR3 loop spans 15 amino acids.

In this sample, this clonotype turned up many times. The chain is built from TRBV2 and TRBJ1-4; unclear D gene. CDR3 length: 12 amino acids. The V end lost 6 bases, the J end lost 10 bases, and 12 bases lay between the germline ends. In germline, CDR1 is SNHLY, CDR2 FYNNEI. The CDR3 DNA sequence: TGTGCCAGCAGGGTCCAGGAGGGAAAACTGTTTTTT. This codes for CASRVQEGKLFF. Looking up the rest from reference TRBV2 and TRBJ1-4 gives the full variable domain: EPEVTQTPSHQVTQMGQEVILRCVPISNHLYFYWYRQILGQKVEFLVSFYNNEISEKSEIFDDQFSVERPDGSNFTLKIRSTKLEDSAMYFCASRVQEGKLFFGSGTQLSVL.

With respect to this clonotype: A read error may produce the germline difference seen at one junction end. The chain joins TRBV20-1 to TRBJ1-4; 8 nucleotides align to TRBD1. The CDR3 sequence is 17 residues long. Looked up from germline, CDR1 is DFQATT and CDR2 is SNEGSKA (reference sequence). The CDR3 coding sequence is TGCAGTGCTATTCCTATCAGGGGGCTTACAACTGATGAAAAACTGTTTTTT. Protein product: CSAIPIRGLTTDEKLFF.

In this sample, this clonotype turned up a few times. The V gene is TRBV6-2 or TRBV6-3, the J gene TRBJ1-1; D uncertain. Germline V gene lookup returns CDR1 MNHEY and CDR2 SVGEGT. The CDR3 runs to 14 residues. The V end was cut by 7 bases, the J end by 0 bases, with 12 bases between. This chain's CDR3 is CASTITLMNTEAFF. In nucleotides, the CDR3 is TGTGCCAGCACCATCACTCTAATGAACACTGAAGCTTTCTTT.

V is TRBV7-8 and J is TRBJ1-2; D may be TRBD1 (6 bases). The CDR3 covers 15 residues. The V end lost 6 bases, the J end lost 2 bases, and 16 bases lay between the germline ends. Germline CDR1 reads SGHVS; CDR2 reads FQNEAQ. The CDR3 DNA is TGTGCCAGCAGATTTCCCGGGACATTAAACTATGGCTACACCTTC. This translates into CASRFPGTLNYGYTF. The full variable domain, with the rest looked up from reference TRBV7-8 and TRBJ1-2, is GAGVSQSPRYKVAKRGQDVALRCDPISGHVSLFWYQQALGQGPEFLTYFQNEAQLDKSGLPSDRFFAERPEGSVSTLKIQRTQQEDSAVYLCASRFPGTLNYGYTFGSGTRLTVV.

This clonotype was counted ten times or more. The chain has TRBV5-1 and TRBJ2-7; maybe TRBD1 (5 bases). V lost 4 bases, J lost 0 bases, and 11 bases lay in between. The CDR3 has 14 residues. From germline, CDR1 is SGHRS and CDR2 YFSETQ. The CDR3 loop is CASSTTESSYEQYF. The CDR3 DNA sequence: TGCGCCAGCAGCACGACAGAGAGCTCCTACGAGCAGTACTTC.

This clonotype turned up a few times. The rearrangement links TRBV27 to TRBJ1-6; D is ambiguous. In germline, CDR1 is MNHEY, CDR2 SMNVEV (reference sequence). The CDR3 sequence is 15 residues long. V shed 5 bases and J shed 3 bases, with 11 bases lying between them. The CDR3, as DNA: TGTGCCAGCAGTCTGGGGTGGGTCTATAATTCACCCCTCCACTTT. Its translation: CASSLGWVYNSPLHF.

The sample holds many counts of this clonotype. The chain links TRBV3-1 to TRBJ2-7; weak D call: TRBD1 (6 bases). V lost 1 base and J 3 bases, leaving 13 bases between the germline ends. This CDR3 spans 15 amino acids. CDR1 LGHDT and CDR2 YNNKEL come from the germline V gene (reference sequence). CDR3 sequence reads: CASSQGTAKDYEQYF. CDR3 coding DNA: TGTGCCAGCAGCCAAGGGACAGCCAAGGACTACGAGCAGTACTTC.

The rearrangement uses TRBV27 and TRBJ2-7; D uncertain. The V and J ends lost 4 bases and 5 bases respectively, with 9 bases between them. Germline CDR1 reads MNHEY; CDR2 reads SMNVEV (reference sequence). This CDR3 has 12 amino acids. For the CDR3, the DNA is TGTGCCAGCAGTTCGCTAGGCCACGAGCAGTACTTC. It yields the protein CASSSLGHEQYF.

This sequence joins TRBV29-1 and TRBJ2-7; a weak D match, TRBD2 (5 bases). Trimming took off 6 bases at V and 2 bases at J, with 14 bases between the two ends. Germline values: CDR1 SQVTM, CDR2 ANQGSEA. CDR3 length equals 13 residues. In DNA form, the CDR3 reads TGCAGCGTGATCGACTACCCCACCTACGAGCAGTACTTC. Residues: CSVIDYPTYEQYF.

This clonotype was counted many times. V and J are TRBV7-2 and TRBJ1-1; possibly TRBD1 for D (5 bases). V dropped 5 bases and J dropped 5 bases, with 12 bases sitting between them. The CDR3 has 13 residues. Germline assignment: CDR1 SGHTA and CDR2 FQGNSA. The CDR3 DNA reads as TGTGCCAGCAGCCCCCGGGGGTTTACTGAAGCTTTCTTT. Its translation: CASSPRGFTEAFF.

This clonotype has at least ten counts. This chain joins TRBV9 and TRBJ1-2; possibly TRBD1 for D (5 bases). Germline lookup yields CDR1 SGDLS and CDR2 YYNGEE. The CDR3 sequence is 14 residues long. V was pared by 0 bases and J by 6 bases, with 12 bases between. For the CDR3, the DNA is TGTGCCAGCAGCGTAGGCCAGGGCAGGGATGGCTACACCTTC. The encoded protein is CASSVGQGRDGYTF.

The sample holds many counts of this clonotype. The chain has TRBV20-1 and TRBJ1-2; 9 bases align to TRBD1. Germline V lookup: CDR1 DFQATT, CDR2 SNEGSKA (reference sequence). V gave up 1 base and J gave up 4 bases; unmatched junction bases: 10. CDR3 length: 16 residues. As DNA, the CDR3 is TGCAGTGCTAGAGTGGCGGGGGACAGGGCCACCTATGGCTACACCTTC. Translated: CSARVAGDRATYGYTF.